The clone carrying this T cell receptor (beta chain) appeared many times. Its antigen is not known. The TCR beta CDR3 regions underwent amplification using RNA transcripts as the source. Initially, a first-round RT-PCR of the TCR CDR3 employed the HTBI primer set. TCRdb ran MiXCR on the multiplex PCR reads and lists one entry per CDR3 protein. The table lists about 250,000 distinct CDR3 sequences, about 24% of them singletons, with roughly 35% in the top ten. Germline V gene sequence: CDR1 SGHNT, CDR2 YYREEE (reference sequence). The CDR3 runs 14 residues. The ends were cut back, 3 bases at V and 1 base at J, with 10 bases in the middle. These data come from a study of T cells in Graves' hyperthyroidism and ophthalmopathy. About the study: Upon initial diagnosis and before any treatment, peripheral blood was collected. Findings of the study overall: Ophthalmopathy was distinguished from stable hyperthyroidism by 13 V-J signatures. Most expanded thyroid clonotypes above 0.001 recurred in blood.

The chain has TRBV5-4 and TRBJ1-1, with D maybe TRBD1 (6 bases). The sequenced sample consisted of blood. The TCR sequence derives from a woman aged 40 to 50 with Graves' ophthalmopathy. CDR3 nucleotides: TGTGCCAGCAGCTGGGACACTACGAACACTGAAGCTTTCTTT. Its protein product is CASSWDTTNTEAFF.